These 5 T cell receptor beta chains were sequenced from one sample in a study of blood T cell repertoires in COVID-19. Produced via immunoSEQ multiplex PCR; TCRdb's table is partial and in-frame only. There are 90,000 or so clones in the sample; 70% to 90% occur only once, and approximately 1.3% lies in the top ten. The sample consisted of peripheral blood. Receptors originate from an elderly man with active or convalescent COVID-19.

This chain connects TRBV28 to TRBJ2-3; D may be TRBD1 (6 bases). Germline CDR1 reads MDHEN; CDR2 reads SYDVKM. Trimming shortened V by 6 bases and J by 2 bases, and 6 bases separated the two germline ends. CDR3 length equals 12 residues. The CDR3 spells CASRGATDTQYF. Written as DNA, the CDR3 is TGTGCCAGCAGGGGGGCCACAGATACGCAGTATTTT.

This clone was picked up a small number of times. The gene calls are TRBV2 and TRBJ1-5; D ambiguous. Germline lookup yields CDR1 SNHLY and CDR2 FYNNEI. V was cut by 3 bases and J by 4 bases, with 4 bases left in between. CDR3 length: 12 amino acids. DNA for the CDR3: TGTGCCAGCAGTGACAGTAATCAGCCCCAGCATTTT. This translates into CASSDSNQPQHF.

The V and J genes are TRBV7-9 and TRBJ1-1; 7 bases map to TRBD1. CDR1 is SEHNR, CDR2 FQNEAQ, per germline (reference sequence). CDR3 length: 13 amino acids. V shed 8 bases and J 0 bases; nucleotides not matched to a gene: 3. The CDR3 sequence: CASETGVNTEAFF. The CDR3 DNA reads as TGTGCCAGCGAAACAGGGGTGAACACTGAAGCTTTCTTT.

The chain joins TRBV18 to TRBJ1-1; the D is unclear. Trimming removed 1 base from V and 2 bases from J, with 11 bases in between. Germline values: CDR1 KGHSH, CDR2 LQKENI. The CDR3 runs 15 residues. The DNA for the CDR3 is TGTGCCAGCTCACCACAAGAGGTTATTAACACTGAAGCTTTCTTT. Protein: CASSPQEVINTEAFF.

V and J are TRBV5-1 and TRBJ1-3, with no clear D. Germline assignment: CDR1 SGHRS and CDR2 YFSETQ. The ends were cut back, 7 bases at V and 3 bases at J, with 11 bases in the middle. The CDR3 loop spans 13 amino acids. CDR3 residues: CASHSGSGNTIYF. The CDR3 DNA is TGCGCCAGCCACAGCGGTAGTGGAAACACCATATATTTT.